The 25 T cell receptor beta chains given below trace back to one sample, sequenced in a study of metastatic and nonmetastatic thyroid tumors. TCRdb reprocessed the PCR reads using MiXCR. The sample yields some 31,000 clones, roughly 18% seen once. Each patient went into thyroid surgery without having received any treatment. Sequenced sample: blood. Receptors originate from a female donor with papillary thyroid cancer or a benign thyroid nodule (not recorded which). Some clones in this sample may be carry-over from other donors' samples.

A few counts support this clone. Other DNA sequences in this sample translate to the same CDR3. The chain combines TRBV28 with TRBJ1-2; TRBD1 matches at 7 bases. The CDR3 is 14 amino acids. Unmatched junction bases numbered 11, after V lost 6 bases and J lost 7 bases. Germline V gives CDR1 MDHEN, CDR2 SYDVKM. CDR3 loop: CASSPPQGVGGYTF. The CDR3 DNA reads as TGTGCCAGCAGCCCCCCCCAGGGGGTGGGTGGCTACACCTTC.

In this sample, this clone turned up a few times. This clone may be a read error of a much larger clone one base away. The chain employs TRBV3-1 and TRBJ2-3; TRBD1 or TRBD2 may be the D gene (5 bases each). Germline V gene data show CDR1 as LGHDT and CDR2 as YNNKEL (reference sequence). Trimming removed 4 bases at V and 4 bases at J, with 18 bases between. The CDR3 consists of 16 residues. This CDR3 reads CASSLIRAGTADTQYF. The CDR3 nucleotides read TGTGCCAGCAGCCTTATACGGGCAGGGACCGCAGATACGCAGTATTTT.

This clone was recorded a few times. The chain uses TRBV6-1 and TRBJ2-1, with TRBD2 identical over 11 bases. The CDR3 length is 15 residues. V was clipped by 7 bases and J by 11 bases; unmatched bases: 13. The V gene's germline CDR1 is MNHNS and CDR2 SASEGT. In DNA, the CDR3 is TGTGCCAGCATTGACTTAGCGGGAGGGCCTGGAAAGCAGTTCTTC. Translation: CASIDLAGGPGKQFF.

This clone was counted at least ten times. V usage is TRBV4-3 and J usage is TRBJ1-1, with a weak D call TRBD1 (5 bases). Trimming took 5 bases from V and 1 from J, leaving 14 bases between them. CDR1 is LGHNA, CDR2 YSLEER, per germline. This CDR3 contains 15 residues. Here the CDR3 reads CASSGHLGENTEAFF. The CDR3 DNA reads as TGCGCCAGCAGCGGACATTTGGGAGAGAACACTGAAGCTTTCTTT.

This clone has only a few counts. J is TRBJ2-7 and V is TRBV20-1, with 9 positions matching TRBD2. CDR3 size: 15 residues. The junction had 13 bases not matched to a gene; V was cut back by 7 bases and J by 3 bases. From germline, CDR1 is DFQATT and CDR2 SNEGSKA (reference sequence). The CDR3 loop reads CSERRVREGFYEQYF. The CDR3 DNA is TGCAGTGAGCGTCGAGTGCGGGAGGGCTTCTACGAGCAGTACTTC.

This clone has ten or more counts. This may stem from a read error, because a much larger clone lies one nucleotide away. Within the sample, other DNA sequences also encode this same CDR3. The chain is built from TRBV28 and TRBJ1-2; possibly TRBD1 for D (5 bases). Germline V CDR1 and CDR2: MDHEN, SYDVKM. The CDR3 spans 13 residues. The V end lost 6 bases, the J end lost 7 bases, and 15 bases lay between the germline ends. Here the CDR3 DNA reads TGTGCCAGCAGCCCAACGGGGGTACGTGGCTACACCTTC. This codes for CASSPTGVRGYTF.

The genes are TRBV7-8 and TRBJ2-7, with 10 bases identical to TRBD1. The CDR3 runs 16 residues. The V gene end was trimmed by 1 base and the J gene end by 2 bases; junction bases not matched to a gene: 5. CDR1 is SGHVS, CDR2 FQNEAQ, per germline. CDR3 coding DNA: TGTGCCAGCAGCTTAGTGGGACAGGGGTTGACCTACGAGCAGTACTTC. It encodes CASSLVGQGLTYEQYF.

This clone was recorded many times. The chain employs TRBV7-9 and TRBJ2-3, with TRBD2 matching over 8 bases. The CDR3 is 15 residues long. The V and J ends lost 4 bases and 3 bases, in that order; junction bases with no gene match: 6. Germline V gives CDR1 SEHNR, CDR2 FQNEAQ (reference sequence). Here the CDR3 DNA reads TGTGCCAGCAGCTCTTGGACTAGCAGAACAGATACGCAGTATTTT. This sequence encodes CASSSWTSRTDTQYF.

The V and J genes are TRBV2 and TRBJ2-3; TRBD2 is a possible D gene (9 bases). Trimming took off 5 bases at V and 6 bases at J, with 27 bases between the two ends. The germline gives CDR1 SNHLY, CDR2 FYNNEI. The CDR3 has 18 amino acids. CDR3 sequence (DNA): TGTGCCAGCAGTTACAGGGGGGGACTAGCAGCCCGACCCGATACGCAGTATTTT. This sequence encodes CASSYRGGLAARPDTQYF.

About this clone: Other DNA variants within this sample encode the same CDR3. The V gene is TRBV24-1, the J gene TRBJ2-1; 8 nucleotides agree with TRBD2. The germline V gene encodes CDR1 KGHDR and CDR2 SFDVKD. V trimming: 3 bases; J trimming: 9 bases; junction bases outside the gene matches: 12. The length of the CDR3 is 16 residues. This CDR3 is CATSDLRAGGRSEQFF. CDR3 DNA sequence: TGTGCCACCAGTGATCTGCGGGCGGGAGGTCGAAGTGAGCAGTTCTTC.

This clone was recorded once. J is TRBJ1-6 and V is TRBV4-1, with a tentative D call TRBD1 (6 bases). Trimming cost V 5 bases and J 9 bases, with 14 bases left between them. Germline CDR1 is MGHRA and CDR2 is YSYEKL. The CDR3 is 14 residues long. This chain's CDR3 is CASSVGGASSPLHF. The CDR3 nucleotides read TGCGCCAGCAGCGTGGGGGGGGCAAGTTCACCCCTCCACTTT.

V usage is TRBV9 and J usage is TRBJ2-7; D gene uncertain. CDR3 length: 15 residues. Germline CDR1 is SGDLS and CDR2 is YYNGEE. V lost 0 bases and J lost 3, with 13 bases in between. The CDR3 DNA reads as TGTGCCAGCAGCGTAGTGGAGCAGCCTAGCTACGAGCAGTACTTC. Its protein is CASSVVEQPSYEQYF. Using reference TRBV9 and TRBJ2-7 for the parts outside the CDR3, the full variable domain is DSGVTQTPKHLITATGQRVTLRCSPRSGDLSVYWYQQSLDQGLQFLIQYYNGEERAKGNILERFSAQQFPDLHSELNLSSLELGDSALYFCASSVVEQPSYEQYFGPGTRLTVT.

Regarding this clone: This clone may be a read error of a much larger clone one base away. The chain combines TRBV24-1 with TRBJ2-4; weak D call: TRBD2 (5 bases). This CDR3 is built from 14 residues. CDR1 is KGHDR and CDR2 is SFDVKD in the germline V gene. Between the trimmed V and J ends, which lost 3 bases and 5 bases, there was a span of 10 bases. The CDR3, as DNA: TGTGCCACCAGTGATACCGGGATCCAAAACATTCAGTACTTC. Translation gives CATSDTGIQNIQYF.

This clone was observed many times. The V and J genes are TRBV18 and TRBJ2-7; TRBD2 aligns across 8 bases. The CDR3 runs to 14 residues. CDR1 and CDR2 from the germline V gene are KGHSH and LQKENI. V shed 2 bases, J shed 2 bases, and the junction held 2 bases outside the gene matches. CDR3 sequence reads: CASSPASGPYEQYF. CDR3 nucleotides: TGTGCCAGCTCACCAGCTAGCGGGCCCTACGAGCAGTACTTC.

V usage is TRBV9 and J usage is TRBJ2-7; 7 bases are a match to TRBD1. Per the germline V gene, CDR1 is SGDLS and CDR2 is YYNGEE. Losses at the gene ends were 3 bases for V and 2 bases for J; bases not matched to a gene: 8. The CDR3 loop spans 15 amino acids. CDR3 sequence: CASSGGQSSPYEQYF. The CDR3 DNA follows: TGTGCCAGCAGCGGGGGACAGTCGTCCCCCTACGAGCAGTACTTC.

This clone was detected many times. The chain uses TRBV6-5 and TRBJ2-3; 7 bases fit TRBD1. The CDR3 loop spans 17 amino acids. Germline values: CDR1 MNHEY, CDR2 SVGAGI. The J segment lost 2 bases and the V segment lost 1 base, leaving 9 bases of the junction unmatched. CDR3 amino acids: CASSYYPPGGVTDTQYF. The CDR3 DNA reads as TGTGCCAGCAGTTACTACCCTCCAGGGGGTGTCACAGATACGCAGTATTTT.

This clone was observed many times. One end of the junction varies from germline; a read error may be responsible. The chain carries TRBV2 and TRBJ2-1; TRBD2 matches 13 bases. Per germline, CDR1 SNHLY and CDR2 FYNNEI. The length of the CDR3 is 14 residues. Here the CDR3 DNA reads TGTGCCGGCAGACTAGCGGGAGGTGTAGGTGAGCAGTTCTTC. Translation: CAGRLAGGVGEQFF. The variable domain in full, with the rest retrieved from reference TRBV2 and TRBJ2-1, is EPEVTQTPSHQVTQMGQEVILRCVPISNHLYFYWYRQILGQKVEFLVSFYNNEISEKSEIFDDQFSVERPDGSNFTLKIRSTKLEDSAMYFCAGRLAGGVGEQFFGPGTRLTVL.

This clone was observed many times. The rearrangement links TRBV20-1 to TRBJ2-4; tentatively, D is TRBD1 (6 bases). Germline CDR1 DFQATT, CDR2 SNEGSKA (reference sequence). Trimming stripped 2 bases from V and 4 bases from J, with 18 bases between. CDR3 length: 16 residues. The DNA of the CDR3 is TGCAGTGCTAGAATATCAGGGGTACAGAGTAAAAACATTCAGTACTTC. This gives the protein CSARISGVQSKNIQYF.

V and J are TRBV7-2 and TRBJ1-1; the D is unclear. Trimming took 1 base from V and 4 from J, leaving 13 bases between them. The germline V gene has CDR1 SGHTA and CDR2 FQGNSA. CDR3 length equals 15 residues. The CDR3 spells CASSLDWRASTEAFF. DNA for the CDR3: TGTGCCAGCAGCTTAGACTGGCGGGCATCCACTGAAGCTTTCTTT.

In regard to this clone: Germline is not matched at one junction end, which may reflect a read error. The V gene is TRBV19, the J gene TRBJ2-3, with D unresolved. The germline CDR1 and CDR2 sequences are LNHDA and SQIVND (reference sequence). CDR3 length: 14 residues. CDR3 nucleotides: TGTGCCAGTGGGCCGTGGGATAGCACATATACGCAGTATTTT. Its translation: CASGPWDSTYTQYF.

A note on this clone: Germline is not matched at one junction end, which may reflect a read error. The CDR3 region is CASSLWSSGSNVLTF. CDR3 bases: TGCGCCAGCAGCTTGTGGAGCTCTGGGTCCAACGTCCTGACTTTC. The J gene is TRBJ2-6, the V gene TRBV5-1; D is unresolved. The CDR3 runs 15 residues. The germline V gene has CDR1 SGHRS and CDR2 YFSETQ.

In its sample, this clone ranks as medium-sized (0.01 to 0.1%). DNA for the CDR3: TGTGCCAGCAGTTACTTACAGGGGAGCTATGGCTACACCTTC. It encodes CASSYLQGSYGYTF. V and J are TRBV6-5 and TRBJ1-2, with TRBD1 matching 7 bases. With 1 base clipped from V and 4 bases from J, the junction kept 3 bases outside the gene matches. Germline V gene sequence: CDR1 MNHEY, CDR2 SVGAGI. This CDR3 comprises 14 residues.

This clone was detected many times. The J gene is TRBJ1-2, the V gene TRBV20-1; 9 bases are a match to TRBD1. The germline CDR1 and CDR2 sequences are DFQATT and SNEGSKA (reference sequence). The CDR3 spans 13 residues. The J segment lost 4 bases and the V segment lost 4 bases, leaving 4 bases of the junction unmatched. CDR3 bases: TGCAGTGCTATGGGGACAGGGAGCTATGGCTACACCTTC. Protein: CSAMGTGSYGYTF.

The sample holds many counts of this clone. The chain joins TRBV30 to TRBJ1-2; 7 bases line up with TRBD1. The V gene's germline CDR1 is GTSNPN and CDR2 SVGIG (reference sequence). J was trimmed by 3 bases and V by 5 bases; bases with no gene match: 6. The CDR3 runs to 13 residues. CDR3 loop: CAWDRVPDYGYTF. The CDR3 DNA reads TGTGCCTGGGACAGGGTACCCGACTATGGCTACACCTTC.

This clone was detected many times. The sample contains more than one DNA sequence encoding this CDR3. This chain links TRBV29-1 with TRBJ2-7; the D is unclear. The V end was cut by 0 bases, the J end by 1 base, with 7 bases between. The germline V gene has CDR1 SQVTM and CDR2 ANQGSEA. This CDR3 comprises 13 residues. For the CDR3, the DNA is TGCAGCGTTGAAGATACGGTTTCCTACGAGCAGTACTTC. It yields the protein CSVEDTVSYEQYF.